This T cell receptor beta chain was sequenced for a study of cytotoxic CD8 clonotypes in ibrutinib-treated CLL. Across the whole study: In all, 10 to 11 patients were relapsed/refractory, some 14 were treatment-naive and around 17 were IGHV unmutated. Response specimens were obtained following a median treatment duration of roughly 11 months, with a range of 6 to 36.

Notes on the study in general: Public clonotypes, found uncommonly, either contracted or stayed stable on treatment.

V lost 6 bases and J 9 bases, leaving 11 bases between the germline ends. The CDR3 extends over 11 amino acids. CDR1 and CDR2 (germline): MRHNA, SNTAGT. This clone has more than one count but fewer than ten. Its target is not known. The intended depth for sequencing was 1 in 200,000 to 1 in 1 million T cells. Clones were sequenced by immunoSEQ multiplex PCR, and TCRdb holds only the in-frame ones, with some missing. This repertoire shows 140,000 to 150,000 clones, around 76% found once; its top ten account for around 4.9%. The source is a human donor with chronic lymphocytic leukemia. The material sequenced was PBMCs, taken after 24 months of ibrutinib treatment. This sequence joins TRBV6-4 and TRBJ1-2; D not certain. In DNA form, the CDR3 reads TGTGCCAGCAGGGACCCTAACCGCTACACCTTC. Its protein product is CASRDPNRYTF.